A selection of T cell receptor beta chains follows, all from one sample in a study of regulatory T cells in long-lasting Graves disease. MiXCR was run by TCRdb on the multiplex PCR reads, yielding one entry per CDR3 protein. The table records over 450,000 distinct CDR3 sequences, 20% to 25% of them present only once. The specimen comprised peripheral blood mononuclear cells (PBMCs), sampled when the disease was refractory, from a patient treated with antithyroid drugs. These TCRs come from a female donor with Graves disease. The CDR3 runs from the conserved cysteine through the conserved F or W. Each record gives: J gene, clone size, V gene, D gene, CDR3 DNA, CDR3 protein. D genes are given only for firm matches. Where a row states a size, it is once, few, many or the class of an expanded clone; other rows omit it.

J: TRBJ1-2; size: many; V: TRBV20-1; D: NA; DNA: TGCAGTGCTAGGATTGGAGTTTCGAATGGCTACACCTTC; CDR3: CSARIGVSNGYTF
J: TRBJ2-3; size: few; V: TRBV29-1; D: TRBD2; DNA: TGCAGCGTTGAAGATCTTGCGGGAGGTAGCACAGATACGCAGTATTTT; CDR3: CSVEDLAGGSTDTQYF
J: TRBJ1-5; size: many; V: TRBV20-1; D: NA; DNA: TGCAGTGCTAGAGATAACAGACATCAGCCCCAGCATTTT; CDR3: CSARDNRHQPQHF
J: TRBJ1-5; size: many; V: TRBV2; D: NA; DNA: TGTGCCAGCAGTGAGACAGACCTAAATCAGCCCCAGCATTTT; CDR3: CASSETDLNQPQHF
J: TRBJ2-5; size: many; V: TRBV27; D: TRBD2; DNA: TGTGCCAGCAGTTTAATAGCGGGAGAAGAGACCCAGTACTTC; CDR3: CASSLIAGEETQYF
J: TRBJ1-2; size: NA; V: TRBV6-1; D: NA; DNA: TGTGCCAGCAACGGGGGGAACTATGGCTACACCTTC; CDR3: CASNGGNYGYTF
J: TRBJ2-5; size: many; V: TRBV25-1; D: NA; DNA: TGTGCCAGCAGTGAATCTCGGCCCGCGGGGGAGACCCAGTACTTC; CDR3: CASSESRPAGETQYF
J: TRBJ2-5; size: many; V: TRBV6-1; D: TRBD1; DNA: TGTGCCAGCAAGGGGACAGGGTTTACGGAGACCCAGTACTTC; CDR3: CASKGTGFTETQYF
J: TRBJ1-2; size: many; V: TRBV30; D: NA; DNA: TGTGCCTGGACCCCAGGGAACTATGGCTACACCTTC; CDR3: CAWTPGNYGYTF
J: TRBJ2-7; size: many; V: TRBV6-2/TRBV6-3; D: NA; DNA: TGTGCCAGCAGTTACTCGGGGCAGGGGAGCTACGAGCAGTACTTC; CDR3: CASSYSGQGSYEQYF
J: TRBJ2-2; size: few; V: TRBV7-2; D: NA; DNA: TGTGCCAGCAGCCCCTTCTTACCCCGGGACACCGGGGAGCTGTTTTTT; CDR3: CASSPFLPRDTGELFF
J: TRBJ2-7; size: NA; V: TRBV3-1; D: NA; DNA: TGTGCCAGCAGCCGAGGGAACTTGATTTCCTACGAGCAGTACTTC; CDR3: CASSRGNLISYEQYF
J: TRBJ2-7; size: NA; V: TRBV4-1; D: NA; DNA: TGCGCCAGCAGCCAAGACCCTACGGACTCGGGCTACGAGCAGTACTTC; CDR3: CASSQDPTDSGYEQYF
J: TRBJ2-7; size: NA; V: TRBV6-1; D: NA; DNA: TGTGCCAGCAGTCTCAACCTCGACGGATACGAGCAGTACTTC; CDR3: CASSLNLDGYEQYF
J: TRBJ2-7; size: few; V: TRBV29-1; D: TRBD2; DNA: TGCAGCGTTGGATCACTAGCGGCCTACGAGCAGTACTTC; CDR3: CSVGSLAAYEQYF
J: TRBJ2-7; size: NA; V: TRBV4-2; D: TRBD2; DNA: TGTGCCAGCAGCCAAATAGCGGGGGGCGACTACGAGCAGTACTTC; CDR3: CASSQIAGGDYEQYF
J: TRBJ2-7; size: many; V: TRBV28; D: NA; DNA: TGTGCCAGCAGCACCCGGGACACCTTCTCCTACGAGCAGTACTTC; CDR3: CASSTRDTFSYEQYF
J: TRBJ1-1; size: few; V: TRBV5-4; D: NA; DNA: TGTGCCAGCAGCTCATTATGGGGTGTGGACACTGAAGCTTTCTTT; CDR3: CASSSLWGVDTEAFF
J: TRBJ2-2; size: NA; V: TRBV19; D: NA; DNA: TGTGCCACCCGGGGGAAAGGGAAGACCACCGGGGAGCTGTTTTTT; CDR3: CATRGKGKTTGELFF
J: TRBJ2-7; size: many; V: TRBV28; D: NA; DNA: TGTGCCAGCAGTTTAATAGACGAGCAGTACTTC; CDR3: CASSLIDEQYF
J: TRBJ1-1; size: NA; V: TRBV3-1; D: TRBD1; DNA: TGTGCCAGCACCGACAGGGGTTCGCCTGAAGCTTTCTTT; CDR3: CASTDRGSPEAFF
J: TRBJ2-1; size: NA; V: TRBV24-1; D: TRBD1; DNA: TGTGCCACCAGTGACCCAGGGACAGTCTCTGACAATGAGCAGTTCTTC; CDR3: CATSDPGTVSDNEQFF
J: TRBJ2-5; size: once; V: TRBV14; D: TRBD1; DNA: TGTGCCAGCAGCCCCCAGGGGGCAAGGTTCCAAGAGACCCAGTACTTC; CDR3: CASSPQGARFQETQYF
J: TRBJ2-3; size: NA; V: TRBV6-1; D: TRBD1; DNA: TGTGCCAGCAGTCCCCTGTCAGGGGGAAGAACGGATACGCAGTATTTT; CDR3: CASSPLSGGRTDTQYF
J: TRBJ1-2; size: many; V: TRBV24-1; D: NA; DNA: TGTGCCACCAGTGATTTGCCGGACAGAACTGGCTACACCTTC; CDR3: CATSDLPDRTGYTF
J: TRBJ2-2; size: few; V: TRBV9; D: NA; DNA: TGTGCCAGCAGCGTAGAGACCGGGTTCGCGAACACCGGGGAGCTGTTTTTT; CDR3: CASSVETGFANTGELFF
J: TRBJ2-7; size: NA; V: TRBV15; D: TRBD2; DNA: TGTGCCACCAGCAGAGATTGGACTAGCGGATCCTACGAGCAGTACTTC; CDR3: CATSRDWTSGSYEQYF
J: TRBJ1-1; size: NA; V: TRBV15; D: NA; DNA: TGTGCCACCAGGAGACAGGTTGGGGCTGAAGCTTTCTTT; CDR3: CATRRQVGAEAFF